The clone carrying this TCR beta chain was recorded a few times. Its antigen is as yet unknown. This record comes from a study of radiotherapy plus CTLA-4 blockade in lung cancer. Study as a whole: An objective response was seen in around 19% of patients, and disease control in more than 25%.

Some clones are missing from TCRdb's copy, which holds only in-frame ones; the method was immunoSEQ multiplex PCR. The data contain about 49,000 clones, 60% to 80% of them singletons. Study-level points and caveats: After treatment with radiotherapy plus ipilimumab, TCR clones that came from the tumor expanded in blood. Early shifts in blood T cell clones, with interferon-beta, reportedly predicted response best.

The CDR3 length is 12 residues. V lost 7 bases, J lost 3 bases, and 10 bases lay in between. From germline, CDR1 is SQVTM and CDR2 ANQGSEA. The specimen comprised peripheral blood, sampled from a patient treated with radiotherapy plus ipilimumab. The clonotype comes from a human donor with non-small cell lung cancer who had stable disease on radiotherapy plus ipilimumab. The rearrangement links TRBV29-1 to TRBJ1-3; D remains unclear. The CDR3 sequence is CSGRIFGNTIYF. The CDR3 coding sequence is TGCAGCGGACGCATCTTTGGAAACACCATATATTTT.